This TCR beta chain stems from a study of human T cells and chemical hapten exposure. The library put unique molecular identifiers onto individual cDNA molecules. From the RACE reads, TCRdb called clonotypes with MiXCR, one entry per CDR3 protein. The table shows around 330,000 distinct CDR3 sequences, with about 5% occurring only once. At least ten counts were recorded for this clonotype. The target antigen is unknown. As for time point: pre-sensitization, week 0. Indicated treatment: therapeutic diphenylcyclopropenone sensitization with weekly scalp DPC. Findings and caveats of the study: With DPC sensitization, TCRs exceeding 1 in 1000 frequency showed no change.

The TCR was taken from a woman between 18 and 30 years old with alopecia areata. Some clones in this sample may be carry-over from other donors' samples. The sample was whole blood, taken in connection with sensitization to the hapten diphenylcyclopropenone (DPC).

DNA for the CDR3: TGTGCCAGTCCCGTCGGGTCAAACCTTCAGCCCCAGCATTTT. Its protein is CASPVGSNLQPQHF. V gene TRBV12-3 or TRBV12-4 combines with J gene TRBJ1-5; D gene unclear. Trimming cost V 9 bases and J 6 bases, with 18 bases left between them. This CDR3 comprises 14 residues.